The clone carrying this T cell receptor (beta chain) occurred a few times. Its antigen is unknown. This sample was taken from a study of identical twins. Study outcomes and limitations: Shared out-of-frame alpha sequences (those common to twins) showed excess low generation probability. The study found that models underestimated out-of-frame TCR alpha sharing in monozygotic twins. Invariant populations such as MAIT and iNKT cells could partly muddle zero-insertion analyses. Fewer insertions marked abundant cord blood beta clonotypes; young adult naive trended weakly, memory not at all.

Each CDR3 protein gets one entry after TCRdb re-called the 5' RACE reads with MiXCR. The table records about 1.7 million distinct CDR3 sequences, about 32% of them present only once. V lost 3 bases, J lost 10 bases, and 22 bases lay in between. The CDR3 totals 15 residues. Germline loops: CDR1 SGHTA, CDR2 FQGNSA. Sequencing was carried out using cord blood. This chain joins TRBV7-2 and TRBJ2-7, with D possibly being TRBD2 (6 bases). The source is a newborn girl in good health. The CDR3 DNA follows: TGTGCCAGCAGCTTTGAGGGAGGACCCCCAGGAACCCAGTACTTC. Protein: CASSFEGGPPGTQYF.